This TCR beta chain was sequenced during a study of CD8 T cells in ankylosing spondylitis. The V end was cut by 5 bases, the J end by 0 bases, with 11 bases between. Per the germline V gene, CDR1 is SQVTM and CDR2 is ANQGSEA. The CDR3 is 14 amino acids. TCRdb itself ran the 5' RACE reads through MiXCR, one entry per CDR3 protein. The repertoire includes more than 600,000 distinct CDR3 sequences, 15% to 20% of them detected once, and under 20% sits in the top ten. Regarding the study as a whole: Within matched ankylosing spondylitis synovial fluid, disease-linked clones were reportedly significantly enriched. In ankylosing spondylitis blood, a motif of several highly homologous TCR beta variants appeared characteristic. Peripheral blood samples showed relatively rare disease-linked clones, and these clones were CD8+. Past studies reported some motif variants in reactive arthritis synovial fluid and blood.

This clonotype was seen more than once but under ten times. Its target is not known. The rearrangement uses TRBV29-1 and TRBJ1-3; TRBD1 is a possible D gene (6 bases). This TCR derives from a male donor with ankylosing spondylitis. The sample was blood, either unsorted or a sorted T cell fraction (not recorded which). The CDR3 nucleotides read TGCAGCGTTTTAACGGGGGCCTCTGGAAACACCATATATTTT. It codes for CSVLTGASGNTIYF.